This record looks at one TCR beta chain sequence and its context. Its target is not known. CDR1 is MNHNS and CDR2 is SASEGT in the germline V gene. J gave up 1 base and V 7 bases, and 3 bases lay outside the gene matches. The length of the CDR3 is 13 residues. Profiling relied on immunoSEQ multiplex PCR, and the TCRdb table lists in-frame clones only, not all of them. The sample lists about 24,000 clones, about 89% seen once, with roughly 0.58% in the top ten. The record originates from a study of PD-1 blockade in classical Hodgkin lymphoma. Sample time point: newly diagnosed, previously untreated cHL patient sample. The study purified CD4+ T cells from thawed PBMCs using magnetic negative selection. The study compared against PBMCs from newly diagnosed, untreated classical Hodgkin lymphoma. The study's findings and limits: Baseline TCR diversity was reportedly lower in newly diagnosed patients than healthy donors.

The clonotype was recovered from a human donor with classical Hodgkin lymphoma. The sequenced material came from CD4+ T cells from blood. This chain links TRBV6-1 with TRBJ1-1, with 7 bases aligning to TRBD1. The CDR3 protein is CASNRQGNTEAFF. The CDR3 coding sequence is TGTGCCAGCAACCGACAGGGGAACACTGAAGCTTTCTTT.